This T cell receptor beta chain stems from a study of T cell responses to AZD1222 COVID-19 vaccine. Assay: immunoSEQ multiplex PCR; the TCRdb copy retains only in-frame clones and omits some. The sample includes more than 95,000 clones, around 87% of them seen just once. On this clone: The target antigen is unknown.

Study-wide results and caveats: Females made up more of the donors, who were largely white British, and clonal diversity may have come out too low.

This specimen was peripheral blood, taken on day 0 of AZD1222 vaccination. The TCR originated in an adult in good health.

The chain's CDR3 is CASSPGSNQPQHF. The CDR3 nucleotides are TGTGCCAGCTCACCAGGAAGCAATCAGCCCCAGCATTTT. J is TRBJ1-5 and V is TRBV18, with D uncertain. The V and J ends lost 2 bases and 1 base respectively, with 3 bases between them. Germline V gene lookup returns CDR1 KGHSH and CDR2 LQKENI. CDR3 size: 13 residues.